This record concerns one T cell receptor (beta chain) sequence. The sample belongs to a study of blood T cell repertoires in COVID-19. The CDR3 is made up of 13 amino acids. V lost 0 bases to trimming and J lost 9 bases; unmatched junction nucleotides: 3. Germline loops: CDR1 KGHSY, CDR2 FQNENV. In the study's own analysis: Nucleated cell number was recorded as an estimate derived from reference gene primer amplification. Assay: immunoSEQ multiplex PCR; the TCRdb copy retains only in-frame clones and omits some. V, J and clone size were drawn from that table, and D and trimming were deduced from the DNA. The top ten clones hold roughly 7% of a sample with approximately 160,000 clones, approximately 84% of them seen once.

The sample comprised PBMCs or T cells enriched from blood (not recorded which). This receptor was identified in a woman between 45 and 65 years old who had recovered from COVID-19. The chain links TRBV16 to TRBJ2-7, with 9 bases matching TRBD2. CDR3 in amino acids: CASSQSSTSGQYF. In DNA, the CDR3 is TGTGCCAGCAGCCAATCATCGACTAGCGGGCAGTACTTC.